Shown below are 7 T cell receptor beta chains from a single sample sequenced in a study of OX40 agonist ivuxolimab in advanced cancers. Assay: immunoSEQ multiplex PCR; the TCRdb copy retains only in-frame clones and omits some. This sample carries 65,000 to 90,000 clones, more than 75% of them seen once, and the ten largest clones take 0.6% to 0.75%. The source was CD4+ or CD8+ T cells sorted from blood, collected in a trial of the OX40 agonist ivuxolimab. The receptors derive from an adult with an advanced solid tumor such as melanoma, head and neck, liver or kidney cancer.

The CDR3 region has the DNA TGTGCCTGGAGTGTAGGGACAGGGGGAATTCAGGTCAATCAGCCCCAGCATTTT. Amino acids: CAWSVGTGGIQVNQPQHF. V and J are TRBV30 and TRBJ1-5; TRBD1 aligns across 11 bases. V gave up 0 bases and J gave up 3 bases; unmatched junction bases: 10. CDR1 and CDR2 from the germline V gene are GTSNPN and SVGIG (reference sequence). The CDR3 has 18 residues.

The chain has TRBV4-3 and TRBJ1-2; possible D gene TRBD1, 5 bases. The V gene's germline CDR1 is LGHNA and CDR2 YSLEER. The CDR3 is made up of 14 amino acids. V was clipped by 0 bases and J by 8 bases, with 13 bases between them. Here the CDR3 DNA reads TGCGCCAGCAGCCAAGATGGGGGAAGGCTAGGCTACACCTTC. Translation gives CASSQDGGRLGYTF.

The gene calls are TRBV19 and TRBJ2-3, with 8 nucleotides matching TRBD1. The CDR3 is made up of 15 amino acids. The V gene end was trimmed by 4 bases and the J gene end by 2 bases; junction bases not matched to a gene: 5. CDR1 LNHDA and CDR2 SQIVND come from the germline V gene (reference sequence). The CDR3 here is CASSNLRGLTDTQYF. The CDR3 nucleotides read TGTGCCAGTAGTAATCTCAGGGGGCTCACAGATACGCAGTATTTT.

As DNA, the CDR3 is TGTGCCACCAGCAGAGGTGGGGACACCATATATTTT. This codes for CATSRGGDTIYF. The chain carries TRBV15 and TRBJ1-3; D remains ambiguous. This CDR3 comprises 12 residues. Trimming took off 1 base at V and 8 bases at J, with 6 bases between the two ends. Germline CDR1 reads LNHNV; CDR2 reads YYDKDF (reference sequence).

V and J are TRBV11-2 and TRBJ1-1; no clear D gene. The germline CDR1 and CDR2 sequences are SGHAT and FQNNGV. CDR3 length: 11 residues. With 0 bases removed from V and 7 bases from J, the gap between germline ends came to 3 bases. The DNA of the CDR3 is TGTGCCAGCAGCTTAGAAGGTGAAGCTTTCTTT. It specifies CASSLEGEAFF.

The V gene is TRBV6-1, the J gene TRBJ1-3; no firm D call. Germline CDR1 reads MNHNS; CDR2 reads SASEGT. V was trimmed by 10 bases and J by 8 bases, leaving 12 bases between them. The CDR3 is made up of 11 amino acids. CDR3 residues: CATSVAYTIYF. CDR3 DNA sequence: TGTGCCACCTCTGTCGCGTACACCATATATTTT.

The chain is built from TRBV7-9 and TRBJ1-5, with a tentative D call TRBD1 (5 bases). Trimming took off 3 bases at V and 6 bases at J, with 12 bases between the two ends. Germline values: CDR1 SEHNR, CDR2 FQNEAQ (reference sequence). This CDR3 has 14 residues. The CDR3 is CASSFEGEAQPQHF. The DNA of the CDR3 is TGTGCCAGCAGCTTTGAAGGGGAGGCTCAGCCCCAGCATTTT.